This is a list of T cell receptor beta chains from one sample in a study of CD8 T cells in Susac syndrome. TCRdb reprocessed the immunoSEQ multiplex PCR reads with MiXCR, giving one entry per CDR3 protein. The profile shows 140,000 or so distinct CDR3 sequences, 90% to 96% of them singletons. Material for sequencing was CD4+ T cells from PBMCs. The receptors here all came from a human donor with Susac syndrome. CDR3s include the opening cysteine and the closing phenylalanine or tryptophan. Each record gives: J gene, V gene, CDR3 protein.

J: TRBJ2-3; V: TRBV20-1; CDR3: CSADLRQGTQYF
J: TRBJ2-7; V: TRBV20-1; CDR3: CSAVYASGSYEQYF
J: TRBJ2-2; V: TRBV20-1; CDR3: CSAIRGRVAAGELFF
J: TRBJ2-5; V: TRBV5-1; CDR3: CASSLERGKAETQYF
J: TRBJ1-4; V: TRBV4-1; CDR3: CASRQQGATNEKLFF
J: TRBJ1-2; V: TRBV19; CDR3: CASSVIGQNYGYTF
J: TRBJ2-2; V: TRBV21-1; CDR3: CASFGGPNTGELFF
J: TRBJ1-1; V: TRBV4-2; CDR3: CASSQESGGTEAFF
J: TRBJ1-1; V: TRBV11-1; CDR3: CASSILTGGYGEAFF
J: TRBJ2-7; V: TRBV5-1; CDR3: CASTPRTGNYEQYF
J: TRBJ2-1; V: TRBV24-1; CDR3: CATSDEGRTRDEQFF
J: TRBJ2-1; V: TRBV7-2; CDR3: CASSPSPAARYNEQFF
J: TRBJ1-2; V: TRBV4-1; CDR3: CASSQVGTGGGYTF
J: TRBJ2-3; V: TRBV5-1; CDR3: CASASGSTDTQYF
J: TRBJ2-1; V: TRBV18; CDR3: CASSPPGGGARNEQFF
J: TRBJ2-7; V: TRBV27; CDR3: CASSRGLYYEQYF
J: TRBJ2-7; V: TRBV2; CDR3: CASSIYEQYF
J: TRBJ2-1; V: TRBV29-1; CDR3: CSVLRSSEQFF
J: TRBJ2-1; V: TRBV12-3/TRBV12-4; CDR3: CASSLGLAGNYNEQFF
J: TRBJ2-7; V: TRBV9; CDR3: CASSPPGLAGGQGEQYF
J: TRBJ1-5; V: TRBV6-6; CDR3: CASGGQPQHF
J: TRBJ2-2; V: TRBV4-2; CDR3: CASSQLKGADTGELFF
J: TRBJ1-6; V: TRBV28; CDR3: CASSLFSGGRRNSPLHF
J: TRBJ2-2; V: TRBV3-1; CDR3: CASSQGLLGGRITGELFF
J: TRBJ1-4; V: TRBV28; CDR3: CASSPGGQGGEKLFF
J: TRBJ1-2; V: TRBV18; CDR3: CASSPDRGLYGYTF
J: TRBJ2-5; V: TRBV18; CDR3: CASSPREQETQYF
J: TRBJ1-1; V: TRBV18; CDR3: CASSPITRNTEAFF
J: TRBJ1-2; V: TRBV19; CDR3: CASSTPGGGYGYTF
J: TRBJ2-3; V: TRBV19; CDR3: CASSMVVTDTQYF
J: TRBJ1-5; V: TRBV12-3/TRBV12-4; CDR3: CASTSRTPNQPQHF
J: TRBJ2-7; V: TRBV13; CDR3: CASSIRANRAQYF
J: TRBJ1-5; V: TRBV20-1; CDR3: CSATGTANQPQHF
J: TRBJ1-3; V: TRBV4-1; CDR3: CASSQSGLGNTIYF
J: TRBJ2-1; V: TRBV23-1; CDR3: CASSQSKDDSSYNEQFF
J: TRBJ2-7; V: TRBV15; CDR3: CATSSVNEQYF
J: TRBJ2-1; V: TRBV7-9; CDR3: CASSLLAGGPVGEQFF
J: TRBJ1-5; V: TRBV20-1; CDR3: CSARVAGSQPQHF
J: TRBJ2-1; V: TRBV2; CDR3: CASSTGTAANNEQFF
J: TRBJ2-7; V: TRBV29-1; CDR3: CSVSRGAHEQYF
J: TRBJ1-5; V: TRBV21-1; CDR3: CASSKAWTGGEKCEPQHF